This TCR beta chain was sequenced for a study of T cell changes during pregnancy in multiple sclerosis. In its sample, this clone was seen a few times. The repertoire was sequenced with immunoSEQ multiplex PCR; TCRdb's copy has only in-frame clones and lacks some. This table holds around 86,000 clones, over 85% found once. Germline V gene sequence: CDR1 GTSNPN, CDR2 SVGIG (reference sequence). There are 10 residues in the CDR3. V shed 5 bases and J shed 6 bases, with 7 bases lying between them. The specimen was peripheral blood, collected in the first trimester of pregnancy. V usage is TRBV30 and J usage is TRBJ1-2, with D possibly being TRBD1 (5 bases). This TCR was recovered from a female donor with multiple sclerosis, enrolled in a pregnancy study. CDR3 loop: CAWGGNGYTF. The CDR3 bases are TGTGCCTGGGGGGGGAATGGCTACACCTTC.